The 5 T cell receptor beta chains listed next were all sequenced from one sample in a study of T cells in tumors after PD-1 blockade. Libraries were prepared by immunoSEQ multiplex PCR; TCRdb keeps only in-frame clonotypes and omits some of them. The table records about 63,000 clones, around 72% of them present only once. The sample in question was PBMCs, obtained after anti-PD-1 treatment. The receptors were gathered from a human donor with basal cell carcinoma.

In its sample, this clone was seen a few times. This chain links TRBV30 with TRBJ1-6; the D is unclear. With 3 bases removed from V and 2 bases from J, the gap between germline ends came to 14 bases. The germline gives CDR1 GTSNPN, CDR2 SVGIG (reference sequence). The CDR3 sequence is 16 residues long. In DNA, the CDR3 is TGTGCCTGGAGGACGCTGGAGGGTCCCTATAATTCACCCCTCCACTTT. Translated, it gives CAWRTLEGPYNSPLHF. The full variable domain, completed using reference TRBV30 and TRBJ1-6, is SQTIHQWPATLVQPVGSPLSLECTVEGTSNPNLYWYRQAAGRGLQLLFYSVGIGQISSEVPQNLSASRPQDRQFILSSKKLLLSDSGFYLCAWRTLEGPYNSPLHFGNGTRLTVT.

This chain joins TRBV27 and TRBJ1-4; unclear D gene. With 5 bases removed from V and 0 bases from J, the gap between germline ends came to 13 bases. The CDR3 covers 16 residues. CDR1 and CDR2 (germline): MNHEY, SMNVEV (reference sequence). This chain's CDR3 is CASSPFGTTTNEKLFF. The CDR3 bases are TGTGCCAGCAGTCCATTCGGCACAACAACTAATGAAAAACTGTTTTTT.

V and J are TRBV18 and TRBJ2-3; possibly TRBD2 for D (6 bases). V gave up 2 bases and J gave up 4 bases, with 13 bases separating them. Germline V gives CDR1 KGHSH, CDR2 LQKENI. This CDR3 contains 15 residues. In DNA form, the CDR3 reads TGTGCCAGCTCACCAGGGGGGAGGATGGCAGATACGCAGTATTTT. Encoded protein: CASSPGGRMADTQYF.

This chain uses TRBV9 with TRBJ1-1; D gene unclear. The CDR3 spans 12 residues. Trimming shortened V by 3 bases and J by 10 bases, and 13 bases separated the two germline ends. Germline V gene lookup returns CDR1 SGDLS and CDR2 YYNGEE. In DNA form, the CDR3 reads TGTGCCAGCAGCGAGCCTGTGCGGGGAGCTTTCTTT. It yields the protein CASSEPVRGAFF.

The V gene is TRBV5-1, the J gene TRBJ2-7, with 7 nucleotides matching TRBD1. Germline CDR1 SGHRS, CDR2 YFSETQ. Trimming took 0 bases from V and 4 from J; bases not matched to a gene: 7. This CDR3 contains 15 residues. This CDR3 is CASSLALTGNYEQYF. CDR3 DNA: TGCGCCAGCAGCTTGGCCCTGACAGGGAATTACGAGCAGTACTTC.